The next 6 T cell receptor beta chains were all read from a single sample in a study of blood T cell repertoires in COVID-19. Assay: immunoSEQ multiplex PCR; the TCRdb copy retains only in-frame clones and omits some. Counted here are 300,000 to 350,000 clones, about 90% occurring once; the ten biggest clones make up about 2%. Sequencing input: peripheral blood. The receptor source for this set is a man aged 18 to 35 with active or convalescent COVID-19.

CDR3 region: CASSQEGGGQPQHF. The CDR3 DNA is TGTGCCAGCAGCCAGGAGGGCGGCGGTCAGCCCCAGCATTTT. The V and J genes are TRBV3-1 (or the pseudogene TRBV3-2) and TRBJ1-5; D remains ambiguous. Per germline, CDR1 LGHDT and CDR2 YNNKEL (reference sequence). Trimming removed 3 bases at V and 6 bases at J, with 12 bases between. There are 14 residues in the CDR3.

The gene calls are TRBV5-4 and TRBJ1-1; D perhaps matches TRBD1 (6 bases). Germline V gene data show CDR1 as SGHNT and CDR2 as YYREEE (reference sequence). Trimming cost V 6 bases and J 6 bases, with 18 bases left between them. This CDR3 comprises 14 residues. The CDR3 spells CASTSGGREAEAFF. The CDR3 DNA follows: TGTGCCAGCACCTCGGGGGGGCGCGAGGCTGAAGCTTTCTTT.

The rearrangement uses TRBV18 and TRBJ2-1, with 7 bases fitting TRBD1. Germline V CDR1 and CDR2: KGHSH, LQKENI. The CDR3 runs to 16 residues. V gave up 4 bases and J gave up 5 bases; unmatched junction bases: 11. DNA for the CDR3: TGTGCCAGCTCACGCCGGCCCGGGACAGCAGACAATGAGCAGTTCTTC. It encodes CASSRRPGTADNEQFF.

The chain carries TRBV27 and TRBJ1-2; D unresolved. Germline V gene sequence: CDR1 MNHEY, CDR2 SMNVEV (reference sequence). This CDR3 region has 11 residues. V lost 7 bases and J lost 10, with 13 bases in between. The CDR3 loop reads CASKIGIFYTF. In DNA, the CDR3 is TGTGCCAGCAAGATCGGGATCTTCTACACCTTC.

The J gene is TRBJ1-5, the V gene TRBV10-2; 10 positions agree with TRBD1. This CDR3 is built from 16 residues. The V gene's germline CDR1 is WSHSY and CDR2 SAAADI. V trimming: 3 bases; J trimming: 4 bases; junction bases outside the gene matches: 6. The CDR3 reads CASSEIGTGVNQPQHF. The CDR3 bases are TGCGCCAGCAGTGAAATTGGGACAGGGGTTAATCAGCCCCAGCATTTT.

This chain links TRBV19 with TRBJ1-2; TRBD1 matches at 7 bases. Germline CDR1 LNHDA, CDR2 SQIVND (reference sequence). The CDR3 runs to 14 residues. Trimming cost V 7 bases and J 4 bases; bases outside gene matches: 9. CDR3 coding DNA: TGTGCCAGTAACCGGGACAGCTGGGGCTATGGCTACACCTTC. Its protein product is CASNRDSWGYGYTF.